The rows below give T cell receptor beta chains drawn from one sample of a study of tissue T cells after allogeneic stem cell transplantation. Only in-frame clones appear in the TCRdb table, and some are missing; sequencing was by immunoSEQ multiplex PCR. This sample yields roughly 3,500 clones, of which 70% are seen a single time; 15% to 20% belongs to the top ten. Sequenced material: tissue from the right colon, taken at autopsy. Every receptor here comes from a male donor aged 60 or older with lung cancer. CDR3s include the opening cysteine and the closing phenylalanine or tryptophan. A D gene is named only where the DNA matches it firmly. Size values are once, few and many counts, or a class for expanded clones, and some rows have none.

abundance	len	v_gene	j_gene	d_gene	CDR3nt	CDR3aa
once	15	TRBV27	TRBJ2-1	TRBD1	TGTGCCAGCAGACCGGGACAGGGGGCTTACAATGAGCAGTTCTTC	CASRPGQGAYNEQFF
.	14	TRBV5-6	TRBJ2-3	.	TGTGCCAGCAGAGATTTAACTAGCACAGATACGCAGTATTTT	CASRDLTSTDTQYF
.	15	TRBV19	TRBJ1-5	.	TGTGCCAGTAGTTTGACGTTCAATAGCAATCAGCCCCAGCATTTT	CASSLTFNSNQPQHF
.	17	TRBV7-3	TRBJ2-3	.	TGTGCCAGCAGCTTAATTGGCAAGGTCCTTTCCAGAGATACGCAGTATTTT	CASSLIGKVLSRDTQYF
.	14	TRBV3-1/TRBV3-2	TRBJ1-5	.	TGTGCCAGCAGCAGGAACAGGCCCTATCAGCCCCAGCATTTT	CASSRNRPYQPQHF
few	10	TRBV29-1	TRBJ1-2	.	TGCAGCGCACGGGGCAATGGCTACACCTTC	CSARGNGYTF
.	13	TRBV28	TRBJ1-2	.	TGTGCCAGCAGTTCGCAGGGGACGGGCGGCTACACCTTC	CASSSQGTGGYTF
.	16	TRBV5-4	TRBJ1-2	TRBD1	TGTGCCAGCAGCTTGGGGGGCGGACAGGGGGCGAAGGGCTACACCTTC	CASSLGGGQGAKGYTF
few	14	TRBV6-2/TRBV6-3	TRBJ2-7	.	TGTGCCAGCAGTTACGACCCTACGACGGGCGAGCAGTACTTC	CASSYDPTTGEQYF
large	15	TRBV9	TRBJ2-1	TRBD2	TGTGCCAGCAGCCCAGACACTAGCGGGGGCAATGAGCAGTTCTTC	CASSPDTSGGNEQFF
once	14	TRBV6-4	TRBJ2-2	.	TGTGCCAGCAGTGGCAGGGGGAACACCGGGGAGCTGTTTTTT	CASSGRGNTGELFF
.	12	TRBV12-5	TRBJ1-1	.	TGTGCTAGTGGTTTCACGGTCACTGAAGCTTTCTTT	CASGFTVTEAFF
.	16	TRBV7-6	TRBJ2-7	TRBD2	TGTGCCAGCAGCGAAGGACTAGCGGGGGAGACCTACGAGCAGTACTTC	CASSEGLAGETYEQYF
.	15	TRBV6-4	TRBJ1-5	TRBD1	TGTGCCCCCCTCCTAACGGACAGGGACAATCAGCCCCAGCATTTT	CAPLLTDRDNQPQHF
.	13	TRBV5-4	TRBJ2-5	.	TGTGCCAGCAGCTTAGTTGGGAAAGAGACCCAGTACTTC	CASSLVGKETQYF
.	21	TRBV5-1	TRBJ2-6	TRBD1	TGCGCCAGCAAACCATGGGTTCAATCCGGGACAGGGGCCTCTGGGGCCAACGTCCTGACTTTC	CASKPWVQSGTGASGANVLTF
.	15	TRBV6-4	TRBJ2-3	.	TGTGCCAGCAGTGACTCCGCGGGGAGCACAGATACGCAGTATTTT	CASSDSAGSTDTQYF
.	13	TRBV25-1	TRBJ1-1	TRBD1	TGTGCCAGCAGTCCAGGGGGGAGCACTGAAGCTTTCTTT	CASSPGGSTEAFF
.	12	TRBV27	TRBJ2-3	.	TGTGCCAGCAGTTTTGGTGGGGATACGCAGTATTTT	CASSFGGDTQYF
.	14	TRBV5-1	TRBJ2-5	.	TGCGCCAGCAGCTTGGGTGGGACAAAAGAGACCCAGTACTTC	CASSLGGTKETQYF
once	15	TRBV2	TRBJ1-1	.	TGTGCCAGCACCGACCTAGGAGGAGGTAGTGATGAAGCTTTCTTT	CASTDLGGGSDEAFF
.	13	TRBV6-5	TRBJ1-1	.	TGTGCCACCAAGCTCCCTGAGAGGCCTGAAGCTTTCTTT	CATKLPERPEAFF
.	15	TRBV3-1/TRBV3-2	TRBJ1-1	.	TGTGCCAGCAGCCAAGGTGGGGCAGGGGTGACTGAAGCTTTCTTT	CASSQGGAGVTEAFF
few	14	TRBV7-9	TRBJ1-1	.	TGTGCCAGCAGCTTGATCGAGGGTAACACTGAAGCTTTCTTT	CASSLIEGNTEAFF
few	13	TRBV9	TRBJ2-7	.	TGTGCCAGCAGCGCGTGGGAAACCTACGAGCAGTACTTC	CASSAWETYEQYF
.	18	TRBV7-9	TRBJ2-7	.	TGTGCCAGCAGCCCCCTTTTGAGTGGGCGGGAAAGCTCCTACGAGCAGTACTTC	CASSPLLSGRESSYEQYF
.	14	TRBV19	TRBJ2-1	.	TGTGCCAGTAGTATAAGAGACTTTAACAATGAGCAGTTCTTC	CASSIRDFNNEQFF
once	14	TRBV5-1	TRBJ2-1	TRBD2	TGCGCCAGCAGCTTGACTAGCGGGCCCCTTTTGGGGTTCTTC	CASSLTSGPLLGFF
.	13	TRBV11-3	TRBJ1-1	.	TGTGCCAGCAGCCTAATGAGGAACACTGAAGCTTTCTTT	CASSLMRNTEAFF
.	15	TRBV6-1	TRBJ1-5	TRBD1	TGTGCCAGCAGTGAAGTGGACAGGGGGTATCAGCCCCAGCATTTT	CASSEVDRGYQPQHF
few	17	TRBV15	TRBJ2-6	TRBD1	TGTGCCACCAGCCAGACAGGGGGCCGCTCTGGGGCCAACGTCCTGACTTTC	CATSQTGGRSGANVLTF
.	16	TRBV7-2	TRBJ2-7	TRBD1	TGTGCCAGCAGCTTAGGGCCGGGACAGGGGAAATCCGAGCAGTACTTC	CASSLGPGQGKSEQYF
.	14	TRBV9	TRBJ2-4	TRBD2	TGTGCCAGCAGCGACGGACTAGGATTGAGCATTCAGTACTTC	CASSDGLGLSIQYF
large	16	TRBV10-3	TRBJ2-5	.	TGTGCCATCAGTGAACCGAGGGGGGGGGCCCAAGAGACCCAGTACTTC	CAISEPRGGAQETQYF
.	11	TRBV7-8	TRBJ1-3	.	TGTGCCAGCAGGGCCGGAAACACCATATATTTT	CASRAGNTIYF
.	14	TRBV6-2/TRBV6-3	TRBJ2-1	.	TGTGCCAGCAGTCCCTCGGGACATTACAATGAGCAGTTCTTC	CASSPSGHYNEQFF
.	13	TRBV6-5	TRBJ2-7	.	TGTGCCAGCAGTTACTCTGGACCGAGGGAGCAGTACTTC	CASSYSGPREQYF
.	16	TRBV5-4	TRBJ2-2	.	TGTGCCAGCAGCTTGTCGGCCACAGGGCGGGCCGGGGAGCTGTTTTTT	CASSLSATGRAGELFF
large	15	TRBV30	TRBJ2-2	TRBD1	TGTGCCTGGAGTTCTAGAGGGGGCCGTACCGGGGAGCTGTTTTTT	CAWSSRGGRTGELFF
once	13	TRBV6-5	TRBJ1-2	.	TGTGCCAGCCAAAGAGGACGGGACTATGGCTACACCTTC	CASQRGRDYGYTF
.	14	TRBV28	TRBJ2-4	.	TGTGCCAGCAGCGAGGGGATGGCCAAAAACATTCAGTACTTC	CASSEGMAKNIQYF
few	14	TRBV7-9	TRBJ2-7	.	TGTGCCAGCAGCTTATCGGCAGGGACCTACGAGCAGTACTTC	CASSLSAGTYEQYF
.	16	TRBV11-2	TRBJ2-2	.	TGTGCCAGCAGCTTACGGGGGGCGCTTCTCACCGGGGAGCTGTTTTTT	CASSLRGALLTGELFF
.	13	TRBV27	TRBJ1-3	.	TGTGCCAGCAGTTTTTCCTCTGGAAACACCATATATTTT	CASSFSSGNTIYF
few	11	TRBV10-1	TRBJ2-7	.	TGCGCCAGCAGTGAGTTGGGGGAGCAGTACTTC	CASSELGEQYF
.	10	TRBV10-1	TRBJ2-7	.	TGCGCCAGCAGTGACTACGAGCAGTACTTC	CASSDYEQYF
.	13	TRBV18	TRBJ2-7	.	TGTGCCAGCTCACCACAGGATTCCTACGAGCAGTACTTC	CASSPQDSYEQYF
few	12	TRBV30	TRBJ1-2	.	TGTGCCTGGACAGATCTACTCTATGGCTACACCTTC	CAWTDLLYGYTF
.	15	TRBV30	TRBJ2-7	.	TGTGCCTGGGACTACGAACCGGATTCACCGATGCGGCAGTACTTC	CAWDYEPDSPMRQYF
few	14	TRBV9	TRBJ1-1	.	TGTGCCAGCAGCGTAGGAGGTAGGGGCACTGAAGCTTTCTTT	CASSVGGRGTEAFF
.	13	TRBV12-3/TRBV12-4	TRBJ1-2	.	TGTGCCAGCAGTAACTCGCAAAACTATGGCTACACCTTC	CASSNSQNYGYTF
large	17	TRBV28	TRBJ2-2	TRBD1	TGTGCCAGCAGTTCCCCAGGGGGCCGAGGGAACACCGGGGAGCTGTTTTTT	CASSSPGGRGNTGELFF
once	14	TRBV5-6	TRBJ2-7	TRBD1	TGTGCCAGCAGCCAAGCAGGGGGTTCCTACGAGCAGTACTTC	CASSQAGGSYEQYF
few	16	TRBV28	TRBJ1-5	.	TGTGCCAGCAGTTTAATCGGGGGCTCGAACAATCAGCCCCAGCATTTT	CASSLIGGSNNQPQHF